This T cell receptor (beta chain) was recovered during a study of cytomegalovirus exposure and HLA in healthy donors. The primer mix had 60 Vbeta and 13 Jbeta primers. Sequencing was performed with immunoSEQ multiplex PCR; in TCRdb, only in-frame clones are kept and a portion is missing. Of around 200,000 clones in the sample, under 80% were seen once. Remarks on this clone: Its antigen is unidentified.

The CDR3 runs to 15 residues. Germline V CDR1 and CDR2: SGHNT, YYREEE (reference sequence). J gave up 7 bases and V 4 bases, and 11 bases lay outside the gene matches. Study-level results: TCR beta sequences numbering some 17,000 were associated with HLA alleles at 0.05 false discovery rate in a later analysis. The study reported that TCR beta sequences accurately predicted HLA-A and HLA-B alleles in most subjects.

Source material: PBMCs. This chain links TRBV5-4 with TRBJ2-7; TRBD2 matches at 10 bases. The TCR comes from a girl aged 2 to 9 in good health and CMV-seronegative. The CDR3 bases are TGTGCCAGCAGCCGTAGCGGGGGGCGTGGCGAGGAGCAGTACTTC. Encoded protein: CASSRSGGRGEEQYF.